A single sample is the source of the 30 T cell receptor beta chains below, sequenced in a study of identical twins. Via MiXCR, TCRdb re-called the 5' RACE reads, giving one row per CDR3 protein. The table lists roughly 690,000 distinct CDR3 sequences, approximately 6% of them singletons. Sequencing used naive T cells sorted from blood. These receptors were taken from a man between 18 and 29 years old in good health.

Ten or more counts support this clonotype. The chain links TRBV6-2 or TRBV6-3 to TRBJ2-3, with D unresolved. The V and J ends lost 10 bases and 3 bases respectively, with 11 bases between them. Germline values: CDR1 MNHEY, CDR2 SVGEGT. There are 12 residues in the CDR3. CDR3 sequence (DNA): TGTGCCACAAGAGACAATACAGATACGCAGTATTTT. This codes for CATRDNTDTQYF.

Many counts were recorded for this clonotype. This chain uses TRBV11-2 with TRBJ2-1, with D perhaps matching TRBD2 (6 bases). This CDR3 region has 14 residues. The germline V and J ends were trimmed by 5 bases and 8 bases, with 16 bases remaining between them. Looked up from germline, CDR1 is SGHAT and CDR2 is FQNNGV. CDR3 in amino acids: CASSPGLWFDEQFF. The CDR3 DNA sequence: TGTGCCAGCAGCCCAGGACTATGGTTCGATGAGCAGTTCTTC.

This clonotype showed up many times. V is TRBV2 and J is TRBJ2-5; D remains unclear. Germline V gives CDR1 SNHLY, CDR2 FYNNEI. This CDR3 spans 12 amino acids. With 1 base removed from V and 5 bases from J, the gap between germline ends came to 5 bases. The CDR3 region is CASSEDRETQYF. The DNA of the CDR3 is TGTGCCAGCAGTGAAGACCGGGAGACCCAGTACTTC. The full variable domain, with the rest looked up from reference TRBV2 and TRBJ2-5, is EPEVTQTPSHQVTQMGQEVILRCVPISNHLYFYWYRQILGQKVEFLVSFYNNEISEKSEIFDDQFSVERPDGSNFTLKIRSTKLEDSAMYFCASSEDRETQYFGPGTRLLVL.

This clonotype has a count of ten or more. This sequence joins TRBV6-5 and TRBJ1-2; the D gene is possibly TRBD1 (6 bases). V was clipped by 2 bases and J by 4 bases, with 14 bases between them. Germline lookup yields CDR1 MNHEY and CDR2 SVGAGI. The CDR3 has 15 residues. CDR3 region: CASSYKALDSYGYTF. CDR3 nucleotides: TGTGCCAGCAGTTACAAAGCCCTGGACAGCTATGGCTACACCTTC.

This clonotype was seen many times. The V and J genes are TRBV10-3 and TRBJ1-6, with a possible D match to TRBD1 (5 bases). The germline CDR1 and CDR2 sequences are ENHRY and SYGVKD. The CDR3 runs 14 residues. V lost 11 bases and J 8 bases, leaving 19 bases between the germline ends. The CDR3 DNA reads TGTGCCTCGACAACCGAGGGGAGGCATTCACCCCTCCACTTT. Translating it yields CASTTEGRHSPLHF.

The V gene is TRBV3-1, the J gene TRBJ2-3, with D possibly matching TRBD1 (6 bases). With 4 bases removed from V and 3 bases from J, the gap between germline ends came to 20 bases. CDR1 and CDR2 from the germline V gene are LGHDT and YNNKEL (reference sequence). This CDR3 contains 17 residues. The CDR3 DNA follows: TGTGCCAGCAGCCCAGACCTTTACAGGGCGGCGACAGATACGCAGTATTTT. Translation: CASSPDLYRAATDTQYF.

This clonotype came up many times. This chain links TRBV12-3 or TRBV12-4 with TRBJ2-1, with D tentatively TRBD2 (5 bases). This CDR3 comprises 14 residues. V was clipped by 3 bases and J by 2 bases, with 8 bases between them. The DNA of the CDR3 is TGTGCCAGCAGTTTTAAGGAGGCCTACAATGAGCAGTTCTTC. As protein: CASSFKEAYNEQFF.

This clonotype was observed many times. V is TRBV7-8 and J is TRBJ2-5, with 9 bases matching TRBD1. The CDR3 spans 15 residues. From germline, CDR1 is SGHVS and CDR2 FQNEAQ. V lost 4 bases to trimming and J lost 2 bases; unmatched junction nucleotides: 5. The chain's CDR3 is CASSSWTGDQETQYF. In nucleotides, the CDR3 is TGTGCCAGCAGCTCCTGGACAGGGGATCAAGAGACCCAGTACTTC.

This clonotype was picked up a small number of times. The gene calls are TRBV5-1 and TRBJ2-3; 10 nucleotides line up with TRBD1. The CDR3 is made up of 16 amino acids. Germline CDR1 reads SGHRS; CDR2 reads YFSETQ. The trim removed 0 bases at V and 2 bases at J, leaving 3 bases unmatched. This CDR3 is CASSLAGTGDTDTQYF. For the CDR3, the DNA is TGCGCCAGCAGCTTGGCCGGGACAGGGGACACAGATACGCAGTATTTT. The full variable domain, its missing parts supplied by reference TRBV5-1 and TRBJ2-3, is KAGVTQTPRYLIKTRGQQVTLSCSPISGHRSVSWYQQTPGQGLQFLFEYFSETQRNKGNFPGRFSGRQFSNSRSEMNVSTLELGDSALYLCASSLAGTGDTDTQYFGPGTRLTVL.

This clonotype was seen at least ten times. The rearrangement links TRBV5-1 to TRBJ2-1; D gene uncertain. Deletions cut 5 bases from V and 7 bases from J, with 22 bases between. Per the germline V gene, CDR1 is SGHRS and CDR2 is YFSETQ. The CDR3 loop spans 16 amino acids. Here the CDR3 reads CASRENGDFPFNEQFF. In DNA form, the CDR3 reads TGCGCCAGCAGAGAGAATGGGGATTTTCCCTTTAATGAGCAGTTCTTC.

This clonotype came up a few times. The chain combines TRBV12-3 or TRBV12-4 with TRBJ1-1; D is unclear. The CDR3 loop spans 14 amino acids. The V end lost 3 bases, the J end lost 0 bases, and 8 bases lay between the germline ends. CDR3 residues: CASSLQAMNTEAFF. In nucleotides, the CDR3 is TGTGCCAGCAGTTTGCAGGCAATGAACACTGAAGCTTTCTTT.

This clonotype was seen a few times. The chain uses TRBV9 and TRBJ2-2, with 8 bases that match TRBD2. The germline V gene encodes CDR1 SGDLS and CDR2 YYNGEE. V trimming: 2 bases; J trimming: 1 base; junction bases outside the gene matches: 7. This CDR3 spans 17 amino acids. CDR3 sequence: CASSVPSTSGNTGELFF. CDR3 nucleotides: TGTGCCAGCAGCGTCCCCAGTACTAGCGGGAACACCGGGGAGCTGTTTTTT.

The chain recombines TRBV30 with TRBJ2-2; the D gene is possibly TRBD2 (5 bases). The CDR3 is 12 residues long. The germline CDR1 and CDR2 sequences are GTSNPN and SVGIG (reference sequence). Trimming cost V 3 bases and J 9 bases, with 11 bases left between them. The CDR3: CAWSSGGRELFF. The CDR3 DNA sequence: TGTGCCTGGAGCTCAGGAGGCCGGGAGCTGTTTTTT.

The J gene is TRBJ2-1, the V gene TRBV7-6; D might be TRBD2 (5 bases). V was clipped by 4 bases and J by 4 bases, with 17 bases between them. Germline values: CDR1 SGHVS, CDR2 FNYEAQ. The CDR3 has 16 amino acids. The CDR3 region has the DNA TGTGCCAGCAGCTCATCACTAGTTTGGGCTTACAATGAGCAGTTCTTC. Its translation: CASSSSLVWAYNEQFF.

This clonotype came up many times. The J gene is TRBJ2-3, the V gene TRBV12-5; 7 nucleotides line up with TRBD1. This CDR3 is built from 13 residues. Germline-derived CDR1 and CDR2 are LGHNT and FRNRAP. J lost 3 bases, V lost 6 bases, and 3 bases had no gene match. CDR3 in amino acids: CASGPDRTDTQYF. The CDR3 coding sequence is TGTGCTAGTGGGCCGGACAGGACAGATACGCAGTATTTT. Full variable domain (missing parts from reference TRBV12-5 and TRBJ2-3): DARVTQTPRHKVTEMGQEVTMRCQPILGHNTVFWYRQTMMQGLELLAYFRNRAPLDDSGMPKDRFSAEMPDATLATLKIQPSEPRDSAVYFCASGPDRTDTQYFGPGTRLTVL.

The chain links TRBV18 to TRBJ2-7, with D maybe TRBD1 (5 bases). Trimming shortened V by 6 bases and J by 6 bases, and 24 bases separated the two germline ends. The CDR3 sequence is 16 residues long. Germline CDR1 KGHSH, CDR2 LQKENI. CDR3 sequence (DNA): TGTGCCAGCTCGGAAGCGAATATGTGGGTAAGGGGCGAGCAGTACGTC. Its translation is CASSEANMWVRGEQYV.

This clonotype was recorded many times. The genes are TRBV20-1 and TRBJ1-5; 9 nucleotides align to TRBD1. The germline V gene has CDR1 DFQATT and CDR2 SNEGSKA (reference sequence). The CDR3 spans 16 residues. Unmatched junction bases numbered 9, after V lost 6 bases and J lost 0 bases. CDR3 DNA sequence: TGCAGTGCGGGACAGGGTGTTGGTGCTAGCAATCAGCCCCAGCATTTT. It yields the protein CSAGQGVGASNQPQHF.

This clonotype appeared many times. The V gene is TRBV12-3 or TRBV12-4, the J gene TRBJ1-5; TRBD1 aligns across 7 bases. With V trimmed by 0 bases and J by 3 bases, 8 bases remained unmatched. The CDR3 totals 17 residues. The CDR3 loop reads CASSLALGGQYNQPQHF. The CDR3 coding sequence is TGTGCCAGCAGTTTAGCGCTCGGGGGACAGTACAATCAGCCCCAGCATTTT.

A few counts support this clonotype. V and J are TRBV5-7 and TRBJ2-7; no firm D call. TRBV5-7 is assigned to the ORF class and has an uncertain function. The CDR3 runs 14 residues. V lost 2 bases, J lost 0 bases, and 9 bases lay in between. The CDR3 is CASSFSPSSYEQYV. The CDR3 nucleotides are TGTGCCAGCAGCTTCAGTCCAAGCTCCTACGAGCAGTACGTC.

In this sample, this clonotype turned up many times. The J gene is TRBJ2-5, the V gene TRBV10-3; 8 nucleotides agree with TRBD1. CDR3 size: 13 residues. V trimming: 6 bases; J trimming: 7 bases; junction bases outside the gene matches: 7. Germline V CDR1 and CDR2: ENHRY, SYGVKD. The CDR3 here is CAISKDRVATQYF. CDR3 DNA sequence: TGTGCCATCAGCAAGGACAGGGTCGCGACCCAGTACTTC.

This clonotype was detected only a few times. This chain joins TRBV28 and TRBJ2-3; 10 nucleotides align to TRBD2. This CDR3 is built from 15 residues. The V and J ends lost 3 bases and 5 bases, in that order; junction bases with no gene match: 5. Germline CDR1 is MDHEN and CDR2 is SYDVKM. This CDR3 is CASSFTGLAQDTQYF. The CDR3 nucleotides read TGTGCCAGCAGTTTTACGGGACTAGCGCAAGATACGCAGTATTTT.

This clonotype has ten or more counts. The V and J genes are TRBV6-5 and TRBJ2-3; 10 bases line up with TRBD1. This CDR3 comprises 17 residues. V dropped 0 bases and J dropped 0; count of bases not matched to a gene: 3. Germline lookup yields CDR1 MNHEY and CDR2 SVGAGI. CDR3 sequence reads: CASSYSRTGGSTDTQYF. As DNA, the CDR3 is TGTGCCAGCAGTTACTCGAGGACAGGGGGTAGCACAGATACGCAGTATTTT.

V is TRBV12-3 or TRBV12-4 and J is TRBJ2-2, with 10 bases that match TRBD1. V gave up 1 base and J gave up 6 bases; unmatched junction bases: 2. CDR3 length: 15 amino acids. Written as DNA, the CDR3 is TGTGCCAGCAGTTTAGGGACAGGGGGGCCCGGGGAGCTGTTTTTT. It codes for CASSLGTGGPGELFF.

The V gene is TRBV5-5, the J gene TRBJ2-5; tentatively, D is TRBD1 (5 bases). The germline gives CDR1 SGHKS, CDR2 YYEKEE (reference sequence). The CDR3 runs to 15 residues. Trimming shortened V by 4 bases and J by 5 bases, and 18 bases separated the two germline ends. CDR3 region: CASSPAAQGEETQYF. The CDR3 coding sequence is TGTGCCAGCAGCCCCGCGGCCCAGGGCGAGGAGACCCAGTACTTC.

This clonotype was counted ten times or more. The chain uses TRBV20-1 and TRBJ2-1; 11 nucleotides line up with TRBD2. V lost 0 bases and J lost 7; bases outside the gene matches: 8. Germline V gene data show CDR1 as DFQATT and CDR2 as SNEGSKA (reference sequence). The CDR3 sequence is 16 residues long. CDR3 bases: TGCAGTGCTAGAGATACGCTAGCGGGAGGTTTAAATGAGCAGTTCTTC. This sequence encodes CSARDTLAGGLNEQFF.

In nucleotides, the CDR3 is TGTGCCAGCAGTTTATCCCGACTAGCGGGAGGGCCGGGCAATGAGCAGTTCTTC. Its translation: CASSLSRLAGGPGNEQFF. This chain joins TRBV27 and TRBJ2-1, with 14 nucleotides matching TRBD2. J gave up 6 bases and V 0 bases, and 7 bases lay outside the gene matches. The length of the CDR3 is 18 residues. Looked up from germline, CDR1 is MNHEY and CDR2 is SMNVEV (reference sequence).

This clonotype was detected many times. The V gene is TRBV9, the J gene TRBJ2-7; D ambiguous. Between the trimmed V and J ends, which lost 3 bases and 0 bases, there was a span of 7 bases. The germline V gene has CDR1 SGDLS and CDR2 YYNGEE. The CDR3 is 13 amino acids. The CDR3 sequence: CASSAGYSYEQYF. The CDR3 DNA is TGTGCCAGCAGCGCGGGCTACTCCTACGAGCAGTACTTC.

This chain connects TRBV20-1 to TRBJ2-1; 8 bases fit TRBD2. V lost 0 bases to trimming and J lost 10 bases; unmatched junction nucleotides: 8. The CDR3 runs to 14 residues. Germline CDR1 and CDR2: DFQATT and SNEGSKA (reference sequence). CDR3 sequence: CSARDLIAGNEQFF. CDR3 DNA sequence: TGCAGTGCTAGAGATCTGATAGCGGGAAACGAGCAGTTCTTC.

This clonotype was seen more than once but under ten times. The V and J genes are TRBV7-2 and TRBJ2-7; 8 bases map to TRBD1. Germline V gives CDR1 SGHTA, CDR2 FQGNSA. This CDR3 is 14 amino acids long. J was trimmed by 6 bases and V by 5 bases; bases with no gene match: 9. CDR3 protein: CASSPRDRRSEQYF. DNA for the CDR3: TGTGCCAGCAGCCCCCGGGACAGGCGATCCGAGCAGTACTTC.

The gene calls are TRBV24-1 and TRBJ2-1, with 7 bases lining up with TRBD2. This CDR3 spans 15 amino acids. The germline CDR1 and CDR2 sequences are KGHDR and SFDVKD. The V and J ends lost 5 bases and 9 bases, in that order; junction bases with no gene match: 12. The CDR3 sequence: CATSAIRDGRSEQFF. The CDR3 nucleotides are TGTGCCACCAGTGCCATCCGGGACGGGAGGAGTGAGCAGTTCTTC.